These 19 T cell receptor beta chains came from one sample sequenced in a study of T cell responses to AZD1222 COVID-19 vaccine. Assay used: immunoSEQ multiplex PCR; TCRdb lists only in-frame clones, some missing. The data contain about 76,000 clones, roughly 88% of them singletons. Sequencing was performed on peripheral blood, taken on day 0 of AZD1222 vaccination. All receptors come from an adult in good health.

This rearrangement joins TRBV15 to TRBJ2-7; no definite D call. Trimming took 0 bases from V and 4 from J, leaving 7 bases between them. This CDR3 is 13 amino acids long. Germline V gene data show CDR1 as LNHNV and CDR2 as YYDKDF (reference sequence). The CDR3 DNA follows: TGTGCCACCAGCAGAGATGGGCGTTACGAGCAGTACGTC. This translates into CATSRDGRYEQYV.

The chain has TRBV28 and TRBJ1-3; D gene uncertain. CDR1 MDHEN and CDR2 SYDVKM come from the germline V gene. V gave up 1 base and J gave up 4 bases, with 14 bases separating them. The length of the CDR3 is 16 residues. In nucleotides, the CDR3 is TGTGCCAGCAGTTTATCTGGGAGTTTCATCGGAAACACCATATATTTT. This gives the protein CASSLSGSFIGNTIYF.

V and J are TRBV5-8 and TRBJ2-1; unclear D gene. The CDR3 consists of 15 residues. Per germline, CDR1 SGHTS and CDR2 YDEGEE. The germline V and J ends were trimmed by 0 bases and 1 base, with 8 bases remaining between them. In DNA, the CDR3 is TGTGCCAGCAGCTTGGGTGGTCGATCCTACAATGAGCAGTTCTTC. It translates to CASSLGGRSYNEQFF.

V gene TRBV11-3 combines with J gene TRBJ2-3, with 9 bases that match TRBD1. The germline V gene has CDR1 SGHNT and CDR2 YENEEA. This CDR3 has 16 residues. Unmatched junction bases numbered 9, after V lost 5 bases and J lost 3 bases. This CDR3 reads CASSPGQGLGTDTQYF. CDR3 DNA sequence: TGTGCCAGCAGCCCGGGACAGGGCCTTGGTACAGATACGCAGTATTTT.

This sequence joins TRBV18 and TRBJ1-1, with unresolved D. Germline CDR1 is KGHSH and CDR2 is LQKENI. Trimming took off 5 bases at V and 5 bases at J, with 12 bases between the two ends. The CDR3 loop spans 13 amino acids. The CDR3 loop is CASSSGSQTEAFF. As DNA, the CDR3 is TGTGCCAGCTCATCCGGGTCGCAGACTGAAGCTTTCTTT.

The chain employs TRBV18 and TRBJ2-1, with D possibly matching TRBD2 (5 bases). V was shortened by 0 bases and J by 10 bases, with 19 bases between the two germline ends. Germline CDR1 reads KGHSH; CDR2 reads LQKENI. The CDR3 extends over 16 amino acids. The CDR3: CASSPPDLLGSGEQFF. The CDR3 DNA reads as TGTGCCAGCTCACCACCGGATCTACTGGGCTCGGGGGAGCAGTTCTTC.

The genes are TRBV24-1 and TRBJ2-5; D tentatively fits TRBD1 or TRBD2 (6 bases each). The germline V gene encodes CDR1 KGHDR and CDR2 SFDVKD. V shed 5 bases and J shed 5 bases, with 14 bases lying between them. The CDR3 extends over 14 amino acids. The CDR3 nucleotides read TGTGCCACCAGTGCGGGGGCAGGAGGGGAGACCCAGTACTTC. Its translation is CATSAGAGGETQYF.

The rearrangement links TRBV3-1 (or the pseudogene TRBV3-2) to TRBJ2-7; D gene ambiguous. Germline V gives CDR1 LGHDT, CDR2 YNNKEL (reference sequence). V lost 0 bases, J lost 7 bases, and 19 bases lay in between. The CDR3 runs 16 residues. CDR3 sequence reads: CASSQDPSILLGEQYF. The CDR3, as DNA: TGTGCCAGCAGCCAAGATCCGAGCATACTCCTGGGGGAGCAGTACTTC.

This clone was detected once. The chain combines TRBV28 with TRBJ2-7, with TRBD2 matching 7 bases. CDR3 length: 14 amino acids. V lost 3 bases to trimming and J lost 8 bases; unmatched junction nucleotides: 10. Germline CDR1 MDHEN, CDR2 SYDVKM. This chain's CDR3 is CASSFERDRTQQYF. CDR3 bases: TGTGCCAGCAGTTTCGAGCGGGACCGTACCCAGCAGTACTTC.

This CDR3 is CATGGSTDTQYF. CDR3 sequence (DNA): TGTGCCACCGGGGGGAGCACAGATACGCAGTATTTT. V and J are TRBV19 and TRBJ2-3, with 7 bases identical to TRBD2. CDR3 length: 12 residues. With V trimmed by 10 bases and J by 0 bases, 1 base remained unmatched. Germline CDR1 and CDR2: LNHDA and SQIVND (reference sequence).

Turning to this clone: At one end, the junction sequence differs from germline, possibly due to a read error. J is TRBJ1-1 and V is TRBV30; 7 bases line up with TRBD1. The CDR3 sequence is 12 residues long. Germline V gives CDR1 GTSNPN, CDR2 SVGIG (reference sequence). This CDR3 reads CAGRQGMAEAFF. DNA of the CDR3: TGTGCCGGGAGACAGGGTATGGCTGAAGCTTTCTTT.

The V and J genes are TRBV15 and TRBJ2-3, with TRBD1 matching 9 bases. Trimming removed 2 bases from V and 11 bases from J; junction bases left unmatched: 8. The CDR3 spans 14 residues. The germline V gene has CDR1 LNHNV and CDR2 YYDKDF (reference sequence). The CDR3 region is CATSRQGQGLGQYF. The DNA of the CDR3 is TGTGCCACCAGCAGACAGGGACAGGGCTTAGGGCAGTATTTT.

V gene TRBV6-5 combines with J gene TRBJ1-6, with D uncertain. The CDR3 is 14 amino acids. Germline V CDR1 and CDR2: MNHEY, SVGAGI. Trimming removed 7 bases at V and 0 bases at J, with 7 bases between. The DNA of the CDR3 is TGTGCCAGCAAGACGAGCTCCTATAATTCACCCCTCCACTTT. As protein: CASKTSSYNSPLHF.

This clone was seen a handful of times. The rearrangement uses TRBV19 and TRBJ1-1; 9 nucleotides align to TRBD1. This CDR3 has 14 amino acids. Germline V gene sequence: CDR1 LNHDA, CDR2 SQIVND (reference sequence). V shed 5 bases and J 4 bases; nucleotides not matched to a gene: 5. DNA for the CDR3: TGTGCCAGTAGTCGGGACAGGGAACGCACTGAAGCTTTCTTT. Amino acids: CASSRDRERTEAFF.

This chain links TRBV11-2 with TRBJ1-6; D is ambiguous. V lost 3 bases and J 5 bases, leaving 8 bases between the germline ends. The V gene's germline CDR1 is SGHAT and CDR2 FQNNGV. The CDR3 extends over 14 amino acids. The CDR3 reads CASSFSGDNSPLHF. The CDR3 DNA reads as TGTGCCAGCAGCTTTTCGGGAGATAATTCACCCCTCCACTTT.

The V gene is TRBV12-3 or TRBV12-4, the J gene TRBJ1-5; D call uncertain. The CDR3 spans 13 residues. V lost 2 bases and J lost 5, with 7 bases in between. The chain's CDR3 is CASSLTKDQPQHF. CDR3 bases: TGTGCCAGCAGTTTAACTAAGGATCAGCCCCAGCATTTT.

This chain uses TRBV9 with TRBJ2-2; 7 positions agree with TRBD2. After removal of 2 bases from V and 1 base from J, the junction contained 5 bases not matched to a gene. From germline, CDR1 is SGDLS and CDR2 YYNGEE. CDR3 size: 16 residues. For the CDR3, the DNA is TGTGCCAGCAGCGTGACGGGGGGTCTGAACACCGGGGAGCTGTTTTTT. Translation gives CASSVTGGLNTGELFF.

J is TRBJ2-1 and V is TRBV10-3; 7 bases align to TRBD2. The V and J ends lost 8 bases and 1 base, in that order; junction bases with no gene match: 11. Germline CDR1 reads ENHRY; CDR2 reads SYGVKD. CDR3 size: 16 residues. Written as DNA, the CDR3 is TGTGCCATCGCCGGGGGGACGGTAGGGTCCTACAATGAGCAGTTCTTC. Its protein is CAIAGGTVGSYNEQFF.

The rearrangement joins TRBV7-3 to TRBJ2-1, with D perhaps being TRBD1 or TRBD2 (6 bases each). CDR1 and CDR2 (germline): SGHTA, FQGTGA. This CDR3 is 14 amino acids long. Between the trimmed V and J ends, which lost 5 bases and 9 bases, there was a span of 17 bases. This CDR3 is CASSPRGEGSEQFF. CDR3 nucleotide sequence: TGTGCCAGCAGCCCAAGGGGGGAAGGGAGTGAGCAGTTCTTC.